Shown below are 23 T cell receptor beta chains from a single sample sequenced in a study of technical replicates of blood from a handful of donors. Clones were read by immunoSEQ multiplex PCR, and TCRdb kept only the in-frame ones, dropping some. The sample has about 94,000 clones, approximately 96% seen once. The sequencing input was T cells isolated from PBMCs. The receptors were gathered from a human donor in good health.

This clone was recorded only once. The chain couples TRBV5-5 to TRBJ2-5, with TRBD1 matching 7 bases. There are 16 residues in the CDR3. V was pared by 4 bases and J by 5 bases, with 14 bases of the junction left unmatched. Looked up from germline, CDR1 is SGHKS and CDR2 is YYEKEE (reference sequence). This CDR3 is CASSPGTVNFGETQYF. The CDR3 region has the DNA TGTGCCAGCAGCCCGGGGACAGTCAACTTCGGGGAGACCCAGTACTTC.

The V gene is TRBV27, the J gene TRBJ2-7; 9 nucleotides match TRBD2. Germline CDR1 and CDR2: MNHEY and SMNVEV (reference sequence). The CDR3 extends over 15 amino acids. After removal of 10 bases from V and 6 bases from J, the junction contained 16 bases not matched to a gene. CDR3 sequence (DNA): TGTGCCACCTCGCCAAGACTAGCGGACACCCTCGAGCAGTACTTC. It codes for CATSPRLADTLEQYF.

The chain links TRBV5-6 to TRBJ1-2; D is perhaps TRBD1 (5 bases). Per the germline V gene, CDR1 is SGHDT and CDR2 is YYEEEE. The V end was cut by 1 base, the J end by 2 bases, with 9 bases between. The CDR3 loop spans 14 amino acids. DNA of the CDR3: TGTGCCAGCAGCTTGTCAGGGCACAACTATGGCTACACCTTC. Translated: CASSLSGHNYGYTF.

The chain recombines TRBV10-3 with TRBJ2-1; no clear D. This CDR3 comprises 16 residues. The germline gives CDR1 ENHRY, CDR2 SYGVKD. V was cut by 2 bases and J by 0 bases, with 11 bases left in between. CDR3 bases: TGTGCCATCAGTGAGACTCTGTCGAGCTCCTACAATGAGCAGTTCTTC. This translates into CAISETLSSSYNEQFF.

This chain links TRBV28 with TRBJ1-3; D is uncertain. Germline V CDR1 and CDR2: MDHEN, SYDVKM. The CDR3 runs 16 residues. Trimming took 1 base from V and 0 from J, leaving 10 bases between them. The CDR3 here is CASSLLGTGSGNTIYF. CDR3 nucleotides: TGTGCCAGCAGTTTATTGGGCACCGGCTCTGGAAACACCATATATTTT.

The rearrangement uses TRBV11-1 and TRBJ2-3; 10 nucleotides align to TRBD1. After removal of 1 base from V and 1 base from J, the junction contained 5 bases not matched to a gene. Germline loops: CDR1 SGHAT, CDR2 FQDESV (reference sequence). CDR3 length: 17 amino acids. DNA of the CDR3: TGTGCCAGCAGCTTAGGGGCCGGGACAGGGGGCACAGATACGCAGTATTTT. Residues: CASSLGAGTGGTDTQYF.

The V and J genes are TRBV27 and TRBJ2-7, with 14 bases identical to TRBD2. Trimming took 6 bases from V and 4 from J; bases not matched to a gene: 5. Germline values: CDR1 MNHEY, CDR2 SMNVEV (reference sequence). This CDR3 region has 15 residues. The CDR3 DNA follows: TGTGCCAGCAGGGGGACTAGCGGGAGTATATACGAGCAGTACTTC. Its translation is CASRGTSGSIYEQYF.

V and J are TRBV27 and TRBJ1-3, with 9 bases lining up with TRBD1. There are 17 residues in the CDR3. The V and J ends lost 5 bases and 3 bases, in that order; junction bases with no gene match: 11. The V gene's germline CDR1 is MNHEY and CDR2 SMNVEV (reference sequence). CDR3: CASSTPSTGGHGNTIYF. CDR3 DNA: TGTGCCAGCAGTACCCCCTCGACAGGGGGACATGGAAACACCATATATTTT.

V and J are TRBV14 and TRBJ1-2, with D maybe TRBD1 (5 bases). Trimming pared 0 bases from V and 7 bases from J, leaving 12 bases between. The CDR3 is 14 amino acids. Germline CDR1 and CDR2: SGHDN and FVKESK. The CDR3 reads CASSQDLGGFGYTF. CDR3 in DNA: TGTGCCAGCAGCCAAGATCTTGGGGGGTTTGGCTACACCTTC.

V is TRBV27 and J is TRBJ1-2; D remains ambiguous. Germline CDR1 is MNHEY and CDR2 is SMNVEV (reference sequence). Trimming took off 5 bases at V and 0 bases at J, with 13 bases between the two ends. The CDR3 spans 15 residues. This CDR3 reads CASSLGPGANYGYTF. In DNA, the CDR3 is TGTGCCAGCAGTCTCGGACCCGGGGCTAACTATGGCTACACCTTC.

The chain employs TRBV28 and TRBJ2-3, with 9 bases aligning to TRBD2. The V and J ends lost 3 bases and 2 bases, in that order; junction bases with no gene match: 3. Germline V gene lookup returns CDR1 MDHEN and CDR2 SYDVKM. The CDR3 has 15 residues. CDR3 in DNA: TGTGCCAGCAGTTTTGGACTAGCGAACACAGATACGCAGTATTTT. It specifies CASSFGLANTDTQYF. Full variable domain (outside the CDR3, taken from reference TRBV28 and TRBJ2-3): DVKVTQSSRYLVKRTGEKVFLECVQDMDHENMFWYRQDPGLGLRLIYFSYDVKMKEKGDIPEGYSVSREKKERFSLILESASTNQTSMYLCASSFGLANTDTQYFGPGTRLTVL.

The CDR3 region has the DNA TGTGCCAGTGTCGGGATCGGGGGTAAAGAGACCCAGTACTTC. Its translation is CASVGIGGKETQYF. The V call is TRBV19, the J call TRBJ2-5; D is perhaps TRBD2 (6 bases). This CDR3 has 14 residues. Trimming left V 8 bases short and J 3 bases short, with 16 bases between. Per germline, CDR1 LNHDA and CDR2 SQIVND (reference sequence).

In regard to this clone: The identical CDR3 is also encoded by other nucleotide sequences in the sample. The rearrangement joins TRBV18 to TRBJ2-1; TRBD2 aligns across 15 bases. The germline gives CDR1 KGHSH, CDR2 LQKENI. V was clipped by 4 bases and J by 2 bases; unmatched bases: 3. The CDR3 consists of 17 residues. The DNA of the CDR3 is TGTGCCAGCTCACTCGGGACTAGCGGGGGGCCCTACAATGAGCAGTTCTTC. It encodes CASSLGTSGGPYNEQFF. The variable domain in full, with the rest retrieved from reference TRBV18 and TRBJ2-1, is NAGVMQNPRHLVRRRGQEARLRCSPMKGHSHVYWYRQLPEEGLKFMVYLQKENIIDESGMPKERFSAEFPKEGPSILRIQQVVRGDSAAYFCASSLGTSGGPYNEQFFGPGTRLTVL.

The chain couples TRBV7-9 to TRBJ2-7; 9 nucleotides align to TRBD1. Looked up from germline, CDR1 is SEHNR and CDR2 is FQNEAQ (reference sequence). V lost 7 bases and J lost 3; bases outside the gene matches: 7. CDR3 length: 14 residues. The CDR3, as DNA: TGTGCCAGCAAAGAGAGGACAGGGGACTACGAGCAGTACTTC. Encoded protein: CASKERTGDYEQYF.

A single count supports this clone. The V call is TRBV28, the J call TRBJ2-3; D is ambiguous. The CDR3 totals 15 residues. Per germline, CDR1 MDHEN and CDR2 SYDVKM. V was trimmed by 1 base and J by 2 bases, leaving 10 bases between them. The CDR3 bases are TGTGCCAGCAGTTTATTTGTCAGACTCACAGATACGCAGTATTTT. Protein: CASSLFVRLTDTQYF.

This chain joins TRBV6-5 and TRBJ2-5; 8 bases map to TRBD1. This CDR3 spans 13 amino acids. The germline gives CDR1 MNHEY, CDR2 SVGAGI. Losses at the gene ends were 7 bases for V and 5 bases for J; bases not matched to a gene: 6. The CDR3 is CASKQGAVETQYF. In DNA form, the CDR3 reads TGTGCCAGCAAGCAGGGGGCGGTTGAGACCCAGTACTTC.

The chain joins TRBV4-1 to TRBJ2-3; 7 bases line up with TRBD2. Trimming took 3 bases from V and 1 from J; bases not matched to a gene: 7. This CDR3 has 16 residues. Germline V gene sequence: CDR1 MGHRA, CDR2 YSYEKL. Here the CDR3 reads CASSQVAGSRTDTQYF. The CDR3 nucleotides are TGCGCCAGCAGCCAGGTAGCGGGCTCCCGCACAGATACGCAGTATTTT.

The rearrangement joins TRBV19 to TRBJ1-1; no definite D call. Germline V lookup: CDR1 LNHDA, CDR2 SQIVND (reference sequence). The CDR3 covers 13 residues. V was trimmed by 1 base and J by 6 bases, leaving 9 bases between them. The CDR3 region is CASSIVQAAEAFF. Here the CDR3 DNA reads TGTGCCAGTAGTATAGTTCAGGCCGCTGAAGCTTTCTTT.

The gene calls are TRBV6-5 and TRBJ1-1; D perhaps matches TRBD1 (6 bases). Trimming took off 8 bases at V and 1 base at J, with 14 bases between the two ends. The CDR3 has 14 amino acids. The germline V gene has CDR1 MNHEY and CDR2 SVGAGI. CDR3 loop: CASGPRGRNTEAFF. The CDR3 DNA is TGTGCCAGCGGACCCAGGGGAAGGAACACTGAAGCTTTCTTT.

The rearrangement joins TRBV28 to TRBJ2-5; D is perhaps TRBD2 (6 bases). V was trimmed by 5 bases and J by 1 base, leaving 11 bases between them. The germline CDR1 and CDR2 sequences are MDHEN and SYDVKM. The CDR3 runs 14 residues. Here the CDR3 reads CASSPRTIQETQYF. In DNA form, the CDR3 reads TGTGCCAGCAGTCCAAGGACTATCCAAGAGACCCAGTACTTC.

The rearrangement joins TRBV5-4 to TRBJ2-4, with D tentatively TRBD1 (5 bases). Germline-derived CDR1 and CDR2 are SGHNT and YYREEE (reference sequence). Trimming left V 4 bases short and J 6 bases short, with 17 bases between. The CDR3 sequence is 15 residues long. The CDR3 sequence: CASSPGPGWGNIQYF. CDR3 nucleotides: TGTGCCAGCAGCCCAGGGCCTGGGTGGGGAAACATTCAGTACTTC. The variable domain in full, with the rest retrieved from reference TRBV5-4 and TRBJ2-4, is ETGVTQSPTHLIKTRGQQVTLRCSSQSGHNTVSWYQQALGQGPQFIFQYYREEENGRGNFPPRFSGLQFPNYSSELNVNALELDDSALYLCASSPGPGWGNIQYFGAGTRLSVL.

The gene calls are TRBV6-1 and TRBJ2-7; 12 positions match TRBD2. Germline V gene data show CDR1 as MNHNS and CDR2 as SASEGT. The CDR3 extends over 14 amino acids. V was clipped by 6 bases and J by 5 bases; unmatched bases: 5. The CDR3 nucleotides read TGTGCCAGCAGAGCTAGCGGGGGGGCTCACGAGCAGTACTTC. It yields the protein CASRASGGAHEQYF.

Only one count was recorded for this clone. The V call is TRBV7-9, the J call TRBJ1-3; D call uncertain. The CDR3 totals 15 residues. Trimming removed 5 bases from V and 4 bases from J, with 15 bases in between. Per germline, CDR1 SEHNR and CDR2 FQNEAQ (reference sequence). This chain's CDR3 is CASSRTRGKGNTIYF. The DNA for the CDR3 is TGTGCCAGCAGCCGGACCCGGGGAAAGGGAAACACCATATATTTT. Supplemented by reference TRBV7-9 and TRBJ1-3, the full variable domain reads DTGVSQNPRHKITKRGQNVTFRCDPISEHNRLYWYRQTLGQGPEFLTYFQNEAQLEKSRLLSDRFSAERPKGSFSTLEIQRTEQGDSAMYLCASSRTRGKGNTIYFGEGSWLTVV.